This TCR beta chain derives from a study of shared clonotypes between healthy human individuals. This CDR3 is 13 amino acids long. Investigators spread the genomic DNA of each subset evenly over several immunoSEQ plates. The repertoire was sequenced with immunoSEQ multiplex PCR; TCRdb's copy has only in-frame clones and lacks some. The repertoire holds more than 1.2 million clones, with around 98.5% as singletons. On this clone: Other DNA sequences in this sample translate to the same CDR3.

The sample was naive CD4+ T cells sorted from blood. Indicated subset: CD45RA+ positively selected. This receptor was obtained from a man aged 25 to 40 in good health. V is TRBV21-1 and J is TRBJ2-7; the table's TRBD2 call for D was not verified on the DNA. TRBV21-1 is noted as a pseudogene. The CDR3, as DNA: TGTGCCAGCAGCAAAGTGAGCTCCTACGAGCAGTACTTC. As protein: CASSKVSSYEQYF.